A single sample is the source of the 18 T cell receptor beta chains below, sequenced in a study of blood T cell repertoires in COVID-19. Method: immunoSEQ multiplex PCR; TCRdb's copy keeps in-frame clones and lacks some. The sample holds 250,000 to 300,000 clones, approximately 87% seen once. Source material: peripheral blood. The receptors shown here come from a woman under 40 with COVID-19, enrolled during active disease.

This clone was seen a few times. CDR3 nucleotides: TGTGCCAGCAGAGAGGACAGGGGGAAAGCTCAGCCCCAGCATTTT. Its translation: CASREDRGKAQPQHF. The V gene is TRBV2, the J gene TRBJ1-5, with 10 bases that match TRBD1. Germline V gene sequence: CDR1 SNHLY, CDR2 FYNNEI. The CDR3 sequence is 15 residues long. V shed 6 bases and J 6 bases; nucleotides not matched to a gene: 8.

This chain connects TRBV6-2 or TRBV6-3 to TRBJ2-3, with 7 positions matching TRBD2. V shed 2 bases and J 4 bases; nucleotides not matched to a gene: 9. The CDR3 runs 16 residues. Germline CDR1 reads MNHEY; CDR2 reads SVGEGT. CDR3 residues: CASSYHERGGADTQYF. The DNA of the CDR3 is TGTGCCAGCAGTTACCACGAGCGGGGAGGGGCAGATACGCAGTATTTT.

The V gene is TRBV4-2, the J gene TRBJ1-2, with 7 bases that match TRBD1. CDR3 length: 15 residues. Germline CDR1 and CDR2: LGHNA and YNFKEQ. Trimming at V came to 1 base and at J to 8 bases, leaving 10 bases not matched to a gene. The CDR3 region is CASSQGDSLLGGYTF. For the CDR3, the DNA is TGTGCCAGCAGCCAAGGGGACAGCCTCTTGGGAGGCTACACCTTC.

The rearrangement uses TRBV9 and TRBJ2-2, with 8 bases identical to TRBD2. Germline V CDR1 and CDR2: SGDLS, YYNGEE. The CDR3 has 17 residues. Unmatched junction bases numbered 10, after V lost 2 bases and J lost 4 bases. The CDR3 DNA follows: TGTGCCAGCAGCGTCCTCTCGGGACTAGGCAGCACCGGGGAGCTGTTTTTT. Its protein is CASSVLSGLGSTGELFF. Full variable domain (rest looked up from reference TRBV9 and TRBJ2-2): DSGVTQTPKHLITATGQRVTLRCSPRSGDLSVYWYQQSLDQGLQFLIQYYNGEERAKGNILERFSAQQFPDLHSELNLSSLELGDSALYFCASSVLSGLGSTGELFFGEGSRLTVL.

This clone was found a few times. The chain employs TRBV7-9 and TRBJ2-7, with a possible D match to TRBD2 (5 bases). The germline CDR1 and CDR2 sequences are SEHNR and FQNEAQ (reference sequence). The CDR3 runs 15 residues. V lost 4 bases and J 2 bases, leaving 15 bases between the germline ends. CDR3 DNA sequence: TGTGCCAGCAGCTCCGGACTGAACAAGACCTACGAGCAGTACTTC. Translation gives CASSSGLNKTYEQYF.

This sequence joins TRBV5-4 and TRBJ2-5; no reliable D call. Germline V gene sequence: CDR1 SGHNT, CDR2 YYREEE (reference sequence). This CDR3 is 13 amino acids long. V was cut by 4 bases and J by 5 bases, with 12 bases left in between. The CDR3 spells CASSLMVAETQYF. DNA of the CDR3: TGTGCCAGCAGCCTGATGGTCGCGGAGACCCAGTACTTC.

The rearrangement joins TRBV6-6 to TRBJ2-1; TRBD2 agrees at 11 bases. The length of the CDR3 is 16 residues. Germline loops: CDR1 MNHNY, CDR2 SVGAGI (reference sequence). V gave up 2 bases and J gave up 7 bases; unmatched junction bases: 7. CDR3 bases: TGTGCCAGCAGTTACGGTAGCGGGGGGGCCAAGAATGAGCAGTTCTTC. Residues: CASSYGSGGAKNEQFF.

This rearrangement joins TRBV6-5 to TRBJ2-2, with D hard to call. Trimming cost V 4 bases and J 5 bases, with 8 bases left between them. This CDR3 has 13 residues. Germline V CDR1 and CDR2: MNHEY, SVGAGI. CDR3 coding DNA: TGTGCCAGCAGTTCCGGCGGAACCGGGGAGCTGTTTTTT. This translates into CASSSGGTGELFF.

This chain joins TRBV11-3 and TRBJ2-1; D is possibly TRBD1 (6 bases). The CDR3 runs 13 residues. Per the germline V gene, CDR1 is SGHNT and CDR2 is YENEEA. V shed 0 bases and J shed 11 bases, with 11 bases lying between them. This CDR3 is CASSLDQDRQQFF. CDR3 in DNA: TGTGCCAGCAGCTTAGACCAAGACAGGCAGCAGTTCTTC.

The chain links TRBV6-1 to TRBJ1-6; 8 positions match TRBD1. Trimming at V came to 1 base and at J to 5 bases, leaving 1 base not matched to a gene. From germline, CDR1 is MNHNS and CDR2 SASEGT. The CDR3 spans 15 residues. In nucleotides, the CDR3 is TGTGCCAGCAGTGAAGTGGGACAGGATAATTCACCCCTCCACTTT. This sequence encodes CASSEVGQDNSPLHF.

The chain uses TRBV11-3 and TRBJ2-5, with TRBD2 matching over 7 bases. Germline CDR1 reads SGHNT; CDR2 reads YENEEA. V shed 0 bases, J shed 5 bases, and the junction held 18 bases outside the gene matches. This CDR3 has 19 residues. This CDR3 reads CASSLDNQVTGGVLETQYF. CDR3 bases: TGTGCCAGCAGCTTAGATAACCAGGTAACGGGGGGAGTGCTTGAGACCCAGTACTTC.

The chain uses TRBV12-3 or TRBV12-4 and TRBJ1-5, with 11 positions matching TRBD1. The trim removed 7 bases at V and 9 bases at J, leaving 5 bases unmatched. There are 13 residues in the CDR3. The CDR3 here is CASKGTGGGPQHF. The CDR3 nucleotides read TGTGCCAGCAAGGGGACAGGGGGAGGGCCCCAGCATTTT.

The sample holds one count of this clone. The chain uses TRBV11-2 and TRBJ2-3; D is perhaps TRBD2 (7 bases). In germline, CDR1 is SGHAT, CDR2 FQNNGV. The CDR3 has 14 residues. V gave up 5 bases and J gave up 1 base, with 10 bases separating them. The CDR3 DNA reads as TGTGCCAGCAGCCGAGGGGGGGGCACAGATACGCAGTATTTT. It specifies CASSRGGGTDTQYF.

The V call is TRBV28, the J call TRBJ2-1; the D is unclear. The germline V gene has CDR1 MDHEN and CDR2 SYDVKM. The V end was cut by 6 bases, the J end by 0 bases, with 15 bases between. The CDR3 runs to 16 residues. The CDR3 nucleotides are TGTGCCAGCAGACAAAGAACGTACCGCTCCTACAATGAGCAGTTCTTC. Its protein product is CASRQRTYRSYNEQFF.

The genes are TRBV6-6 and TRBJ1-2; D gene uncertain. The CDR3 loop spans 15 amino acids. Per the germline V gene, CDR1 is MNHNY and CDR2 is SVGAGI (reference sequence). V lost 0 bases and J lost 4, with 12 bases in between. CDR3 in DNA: TGTGCCAGCAGTTACTCGAGGGCAGGTGGCTATGGCTACACCTTC. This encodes CASSYSRAGGYGYTF.

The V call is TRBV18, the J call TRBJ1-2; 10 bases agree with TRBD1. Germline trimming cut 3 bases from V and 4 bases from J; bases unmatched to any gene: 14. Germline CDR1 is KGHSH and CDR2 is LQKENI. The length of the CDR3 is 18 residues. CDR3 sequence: CASSPLGDRGRQAYGYTF. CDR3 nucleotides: TGTGCCAGCTCACCTTTGGGAGACAGGGGGCGACAAGCCTATGGCTACACCTTC.

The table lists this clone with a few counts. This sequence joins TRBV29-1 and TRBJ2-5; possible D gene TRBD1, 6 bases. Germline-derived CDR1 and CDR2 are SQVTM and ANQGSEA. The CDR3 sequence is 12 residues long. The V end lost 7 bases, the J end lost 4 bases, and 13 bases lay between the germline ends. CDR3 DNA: TGCAGCGAAACCAGGGGCGGAGAGACCCAGTACTTC. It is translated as CSETRGGETQYF.

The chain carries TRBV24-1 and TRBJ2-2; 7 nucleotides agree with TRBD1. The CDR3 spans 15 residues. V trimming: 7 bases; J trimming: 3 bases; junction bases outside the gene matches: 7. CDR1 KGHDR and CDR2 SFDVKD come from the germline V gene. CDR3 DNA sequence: TGTGCCACCAGCTCGTCGGGACAGTACACCGGGGAGCTGTTTTTT. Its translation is CATSSSGQYTGELFF.